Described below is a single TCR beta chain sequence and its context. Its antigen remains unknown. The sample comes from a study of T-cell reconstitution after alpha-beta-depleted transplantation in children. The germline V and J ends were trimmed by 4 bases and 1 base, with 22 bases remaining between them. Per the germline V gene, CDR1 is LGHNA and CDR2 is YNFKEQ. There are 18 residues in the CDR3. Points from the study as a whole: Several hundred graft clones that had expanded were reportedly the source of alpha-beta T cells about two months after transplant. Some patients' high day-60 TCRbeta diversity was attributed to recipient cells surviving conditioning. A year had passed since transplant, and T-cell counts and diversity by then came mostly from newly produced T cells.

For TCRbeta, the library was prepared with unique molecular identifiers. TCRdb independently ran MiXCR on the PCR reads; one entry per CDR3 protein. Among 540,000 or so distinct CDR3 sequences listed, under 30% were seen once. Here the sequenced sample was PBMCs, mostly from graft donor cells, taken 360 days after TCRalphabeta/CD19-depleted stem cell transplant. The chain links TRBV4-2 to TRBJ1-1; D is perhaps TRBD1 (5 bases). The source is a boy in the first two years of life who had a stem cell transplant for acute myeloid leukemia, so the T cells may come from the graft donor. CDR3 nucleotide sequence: TGTGCCAGCAGCCCGGGACTCCTTCCCATTGTTTCGAACACTGAAGCTTTCTTT. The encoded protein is CASSPGLLPIVSNTEAFF.